This TCR beta chain was captured in a study of blood T cell repertoires in COVID-19. Whole-study context: Sample material is recorded as cDNA or gDNA derived from T cells, B-cell-depleted T cells, or PBMCs.

Measured with immunoSEQ multiplex PCR; TCRdb has only the in-frame clones, and not every one. The sample carries 150,000 to 200,000 clones, roughly 87% recorded once. The V gene end was trimmed by 5 bases and the J gene end by 9 bases; junction bases not matched to a gene: 12. Per germline, CDR1 MNHNY and CDR2 SVGAGI (reference sequence). The CDR3 covers 15 residues. Sequenced input: peripheral blood. V and J are TRBV6-6 and TRBJ2-2, with TRBD2 identical over 7 bases. This clonotype originated in a woman between 45 and 60 years old with acute or convalescent COVID-19. The CDR3 is CASSLPGGGARELFF. The CDR3 nucleotides are TGTGCCAGCAGTCTACCTGGGGGAGGGGCCCGGGAGCTGTTTTTT.